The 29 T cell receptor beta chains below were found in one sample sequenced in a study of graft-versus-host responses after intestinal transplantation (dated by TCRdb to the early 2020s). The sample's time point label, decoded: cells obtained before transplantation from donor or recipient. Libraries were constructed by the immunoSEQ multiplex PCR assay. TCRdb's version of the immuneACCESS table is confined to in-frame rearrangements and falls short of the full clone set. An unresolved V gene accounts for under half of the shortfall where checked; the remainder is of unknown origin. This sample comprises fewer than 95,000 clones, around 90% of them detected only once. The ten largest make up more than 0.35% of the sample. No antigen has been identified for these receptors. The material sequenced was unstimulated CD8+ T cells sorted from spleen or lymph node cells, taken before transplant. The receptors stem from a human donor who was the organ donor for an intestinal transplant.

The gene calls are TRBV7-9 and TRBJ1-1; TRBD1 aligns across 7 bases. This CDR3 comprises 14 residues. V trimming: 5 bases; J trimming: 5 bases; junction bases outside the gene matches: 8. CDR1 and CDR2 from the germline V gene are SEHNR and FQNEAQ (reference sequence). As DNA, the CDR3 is TGTGCCAGCAGCCCGCTGTCAGGGGGGACTGAAGCTTTCTTT. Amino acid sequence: CASSPLSGGTEAFF.

CDR3 DNA sequence: TGTGCCAGTAGGCAAGGACAGGGAGTAACCTTC. Residues: CASRQGQGVTF. This chain links TRBV19 with TRBJ1-2; 8 nucleotides agree with TRBD1. The CDR3 runs to 11 residues. In germline, CDR1 is LNHDA, CDR2 SQIVND (reference sequence). J lost 14 bases, V lost 6 bases, and 8 bases had no gene match. The full variable domain, with the rest looked up from reference TRBV19 and TRBJ1-2, is DGGITQSPKYLFRKEGQNVTLSCEQNLNHDAMYWYRQDPGQGLRLIYYSQIVNDFQKGDIAEGYSVSREKKESFPLTVTSAQKNPTAFYLCASRQGQGVTFGSGTRLTVV.

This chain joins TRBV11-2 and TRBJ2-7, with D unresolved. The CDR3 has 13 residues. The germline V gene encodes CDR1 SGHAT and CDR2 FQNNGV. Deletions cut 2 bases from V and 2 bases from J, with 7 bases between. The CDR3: CASSLQDPYEQYF. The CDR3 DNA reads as TGTGCCAGCAGCTTACAGGATCCCTACGAGCAGTACTTC.

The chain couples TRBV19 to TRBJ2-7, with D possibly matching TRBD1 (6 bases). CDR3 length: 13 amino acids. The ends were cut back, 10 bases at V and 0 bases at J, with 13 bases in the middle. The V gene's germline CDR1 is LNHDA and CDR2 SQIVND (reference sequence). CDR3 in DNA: TGTGCCACCTCACAGGGTGGCTCCTACGAGCAGTACTTC. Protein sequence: CATSQGGSYEQYF.

The CDR3 loop is CASSFTHEQYF. The CDR3 DNA follows: TGTGCCAGCAGTTTTACTCACGAGCAGTACTTC. The rearrangement joins TRBV7-9 to TRBJ2-7; no clear D. Germline V gives CDR1 SEHNR, CDR2 FQNEAQ (reference sequence). V was trimmed by 6 bases and J by 5 bases, leaving 8 bases between them. The CDR3 contains 11 residues.

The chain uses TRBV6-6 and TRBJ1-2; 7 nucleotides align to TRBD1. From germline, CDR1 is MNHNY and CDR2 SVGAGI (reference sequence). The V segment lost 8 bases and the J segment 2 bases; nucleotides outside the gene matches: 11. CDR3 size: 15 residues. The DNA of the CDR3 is TGTGCCAGCGACCCCACGGGACAGCCAAACTATGGCTACACCTTC. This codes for CASDPTGQPNYGYTF.

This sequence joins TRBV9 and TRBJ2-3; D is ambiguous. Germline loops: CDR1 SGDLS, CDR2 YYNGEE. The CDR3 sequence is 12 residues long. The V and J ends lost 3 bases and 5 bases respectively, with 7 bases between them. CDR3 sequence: CASSGREDTQYF. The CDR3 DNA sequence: TGTGCCAGCAGCGGTCGAGAAGATACGCAGTATTTT.

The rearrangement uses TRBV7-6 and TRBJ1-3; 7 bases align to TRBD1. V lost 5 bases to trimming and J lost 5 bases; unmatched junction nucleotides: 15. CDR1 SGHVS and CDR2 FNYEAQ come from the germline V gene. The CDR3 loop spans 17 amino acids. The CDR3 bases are TGTGCCAGCAGCACCCCTTATTTCGGGACAGAGAGAAACACCATATATTTT. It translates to CASSTPYFGTERNTIYF.

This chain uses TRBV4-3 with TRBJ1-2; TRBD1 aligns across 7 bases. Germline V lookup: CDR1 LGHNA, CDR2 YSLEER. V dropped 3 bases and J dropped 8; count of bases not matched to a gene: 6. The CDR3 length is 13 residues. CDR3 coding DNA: TGCGCCAGCAGCCAGACAGGGTCAAAGGGCTACACCTTC. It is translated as CASSQTGSKGYTF.

The CDR3 coding sequence is TGCGCCAGCAGCCAAGGTGCGGGACTAGGCTCCCATGAGCAGTTCTTC. It translates to CASSQGAGLGSHEQFF. The chain recombines TRBV4-3 with TRBJ2-1, with TRBD2 matching 8 bases. The CDR3 totals 16 residues. J gave up 8 bases and V 1 base, and 10 bases lay outside the gene matches. CDR1 LGHNA and CDR2 YSLEER come from the germline V gene.

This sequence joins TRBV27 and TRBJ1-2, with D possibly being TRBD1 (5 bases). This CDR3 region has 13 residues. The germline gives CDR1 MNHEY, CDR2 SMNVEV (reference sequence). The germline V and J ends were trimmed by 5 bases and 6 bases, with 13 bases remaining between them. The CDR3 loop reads CASSTRVGDGYTF. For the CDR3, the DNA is TGTGCCAGCAGTACCAGGGTTGGGGATGGCTACACCTTC.

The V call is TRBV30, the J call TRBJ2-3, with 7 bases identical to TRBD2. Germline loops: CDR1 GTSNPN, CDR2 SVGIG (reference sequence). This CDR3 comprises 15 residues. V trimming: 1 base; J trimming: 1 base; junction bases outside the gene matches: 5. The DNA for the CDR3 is TGTGCCTGGAGTGAAGGAACTAGCGGCACAGATACGCAGTATTTT. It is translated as CAWSEGTSGTDTQYF. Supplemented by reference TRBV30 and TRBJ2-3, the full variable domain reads SQTIHQWPATLVQPVGSPLSLECTVEGTSNPNLYWYRQAAGRGLQLLFYSVGIGQISSEVPQNLSASRPQDRQFILSSKKLLLSDSGFYLCAWSEGTSGTDTQYFGPGTRLTVL.

CDR3 loop: CASSGPLDRLFF. Here the CDR3 DNA reads TGTGCCAGCAGCGGACCGTTGGACAGACTGTTTTTT. The rearrangement links TRBV9 to TRBJ1-4; possible D gene TRBD1, 6 bases. Trimming stripped 3 bases from V and 13 bases from J, with 13 bases between. The germline CDR1 and CDR2 sequences are SGDLS and YYNGEE. There are 12 residues in the CDR3.

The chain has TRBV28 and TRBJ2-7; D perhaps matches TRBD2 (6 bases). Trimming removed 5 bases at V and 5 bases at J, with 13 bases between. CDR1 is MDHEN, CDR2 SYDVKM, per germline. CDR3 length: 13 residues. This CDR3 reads CASSRGAGNEQYF. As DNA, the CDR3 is TGTGCCAGCAGTCGAGGGGCGGGGAACGAGCAGTACTTC.

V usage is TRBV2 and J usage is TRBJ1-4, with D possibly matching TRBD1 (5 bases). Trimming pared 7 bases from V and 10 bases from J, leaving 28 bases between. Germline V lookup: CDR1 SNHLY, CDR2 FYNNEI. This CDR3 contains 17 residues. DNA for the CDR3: TGTGCCAGCATTGGAGGCCTAGAGGAACCAATGGGGGGAAAACTGTTTTTT. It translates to CASIGGLEEPMGGKLFF. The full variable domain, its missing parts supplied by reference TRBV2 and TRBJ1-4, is EPEVTQTPSHQVTQMGQEVILRCVPISNHLYFYWYRQILGQKVEFLVSFYNNEISEKSEIFDDQFSVERPDGSNFTLKIRSTKLEDSAMYFCASIGGLEEPMGGKLFFGSGTQLSVL.

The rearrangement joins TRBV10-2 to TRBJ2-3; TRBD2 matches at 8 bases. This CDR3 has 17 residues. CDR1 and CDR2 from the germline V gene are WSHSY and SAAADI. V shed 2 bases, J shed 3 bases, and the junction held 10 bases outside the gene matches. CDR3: CASSELIYGGATDTQYF. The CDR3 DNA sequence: TGCGCCAGCAGTGAGCTAATATACGGGGGGGCGACAGATACGCAGTATTTT.

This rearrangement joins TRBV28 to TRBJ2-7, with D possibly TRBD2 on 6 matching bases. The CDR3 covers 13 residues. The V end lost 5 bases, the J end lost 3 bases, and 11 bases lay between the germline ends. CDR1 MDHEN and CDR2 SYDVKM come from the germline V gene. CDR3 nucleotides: TGTGCCAGCAGTCCCCAGGGACTCTACGAGCAGTACTTC. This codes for CASSPQGLYEQYF.

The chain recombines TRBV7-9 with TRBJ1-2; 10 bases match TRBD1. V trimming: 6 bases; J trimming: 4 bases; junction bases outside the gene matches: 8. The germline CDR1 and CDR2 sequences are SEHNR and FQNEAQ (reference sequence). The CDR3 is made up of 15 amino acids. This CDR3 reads CASRPGTGVFYGYTF. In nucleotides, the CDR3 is TGTGCCAGCAGGCCCGGGACAGGGGTGTTCTATGGCTACACCTTC.

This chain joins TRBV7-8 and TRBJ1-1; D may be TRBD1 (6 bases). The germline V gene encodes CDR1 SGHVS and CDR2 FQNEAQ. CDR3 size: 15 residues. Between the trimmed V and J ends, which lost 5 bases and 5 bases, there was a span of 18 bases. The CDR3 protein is CASSSHRVVKTEAFF. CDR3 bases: TGTGCCAGCAGCAGCCACAGGGTAGTAAAAACTGAAGCTTTCTTT.

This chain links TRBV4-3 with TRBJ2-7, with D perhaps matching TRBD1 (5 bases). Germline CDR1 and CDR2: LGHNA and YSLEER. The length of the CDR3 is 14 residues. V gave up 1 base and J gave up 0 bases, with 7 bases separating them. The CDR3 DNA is TGCGCCAGCAGCCAAGGACAGTACTCCTACGAGCAGTACTTC. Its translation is CASSQGQYSYEQYF.

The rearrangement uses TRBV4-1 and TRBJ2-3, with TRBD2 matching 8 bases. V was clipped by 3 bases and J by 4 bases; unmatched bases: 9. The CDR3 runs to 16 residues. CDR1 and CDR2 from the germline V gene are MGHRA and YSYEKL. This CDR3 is CASSHIAGGLADTQYF. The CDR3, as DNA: TGCGCCAGCAGCCATATCGCGGGGGGTCTCGCAGATACGCAGTATTTT.

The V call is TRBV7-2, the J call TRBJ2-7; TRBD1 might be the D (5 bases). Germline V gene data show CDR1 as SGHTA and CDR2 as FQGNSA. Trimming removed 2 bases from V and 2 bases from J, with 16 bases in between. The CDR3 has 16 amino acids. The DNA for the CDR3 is TGTGCCAGCAGCTTATCAGCACAGGCCAGAACCTACGAGCAGTACTTC. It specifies CASSLSAQARTYEQYF. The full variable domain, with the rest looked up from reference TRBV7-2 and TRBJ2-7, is GAGVSQSPSNKVTEKGKDVELRCDPISGHTALYWYRQSLGQGLEFLIYFQGNSAPDKSGLPSDRFSAERTGGSVSTLTIQRTQQEDSAVYLCASSLSAQARTYEQYFGPGTRLTVT.

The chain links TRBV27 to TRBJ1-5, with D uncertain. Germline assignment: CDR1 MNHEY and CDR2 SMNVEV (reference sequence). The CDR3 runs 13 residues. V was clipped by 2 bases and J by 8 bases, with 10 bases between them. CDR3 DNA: TGTGCCAGCAGTTTAGACGAGGGTAAGCCCCAGCATTTT. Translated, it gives CASSLDEGKPQHF.

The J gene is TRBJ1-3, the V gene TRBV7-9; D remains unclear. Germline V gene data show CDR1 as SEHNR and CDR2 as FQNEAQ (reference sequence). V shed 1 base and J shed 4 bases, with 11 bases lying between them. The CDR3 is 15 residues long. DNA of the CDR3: TGTGCCAGCAGCTTAGGGTCAAGCTACGGAAACACCATATATTTT. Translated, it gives CASSLGSSYGNTIYF.

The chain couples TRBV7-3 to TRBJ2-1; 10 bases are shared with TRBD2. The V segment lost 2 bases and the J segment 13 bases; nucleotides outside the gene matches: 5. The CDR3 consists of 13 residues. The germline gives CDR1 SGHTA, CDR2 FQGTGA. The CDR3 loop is CASSLDLAGDQFF. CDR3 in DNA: TGTGCCAGCAGCTTAGATCTAGCGGGGGATCAGTTCTTC.

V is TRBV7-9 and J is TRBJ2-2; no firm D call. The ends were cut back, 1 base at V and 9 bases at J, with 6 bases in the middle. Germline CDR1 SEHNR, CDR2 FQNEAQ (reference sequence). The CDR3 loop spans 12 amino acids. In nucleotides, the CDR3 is TGTGCCAGCAGCTTAGGGGCGCGGGAGCTGTTTTTT. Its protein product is CASSLGARELFF.

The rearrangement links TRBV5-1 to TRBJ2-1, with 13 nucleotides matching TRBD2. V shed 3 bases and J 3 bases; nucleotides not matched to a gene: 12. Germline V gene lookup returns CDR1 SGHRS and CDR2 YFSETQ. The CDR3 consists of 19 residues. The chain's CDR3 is CASSSWTSGGRRLYNEQFF. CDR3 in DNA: TGCGCCAGCAGCTCCTGGACTAGCGGGGGCCGCCGGCTCTACAATGAGCAGTTCTTC.

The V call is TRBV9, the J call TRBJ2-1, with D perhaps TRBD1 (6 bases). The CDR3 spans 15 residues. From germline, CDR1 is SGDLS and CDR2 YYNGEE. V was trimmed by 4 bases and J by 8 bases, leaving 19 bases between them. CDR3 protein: CASSMRTALRDEQFF. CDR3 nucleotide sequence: TGTGCCAGCAGCATGAGGACAGCCCTTAGGGATGAGCAGTTCTTC.

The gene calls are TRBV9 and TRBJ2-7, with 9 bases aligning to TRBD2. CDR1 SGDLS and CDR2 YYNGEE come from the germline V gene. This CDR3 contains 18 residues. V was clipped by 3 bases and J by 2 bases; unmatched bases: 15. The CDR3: CASSAGGGLAGPPYEQYF. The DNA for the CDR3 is TGTGCCAGCAGCGCCGGGGGGGGGCTAGCGGGGCCGCCCTACGAGCAGTACTTC.